This TCR beta chain was sequenced in a study of blood T cell repertoires in COVID-19. Study overall: PBMCs, B-cell-depleted T cells, or T cells provided the cDNA or gDNA that made up the material.

V was shortened by 3 bases and J by 6 bases, with 12 bases between the two germline ends. Per the germline V gene, CDR1 is GTSNPN and CDR2 is SVGIG (reference sequence). The CDR3 extends over 14 amino acids. Some clones are missing from TCRdb's copy, which holds only in-frame ones; the method was immunoSEQ multiplex PCR. The sample yields some 95,000 clones, 75% to 90% seen once. Material for sequencing was peripheral blood. The TCR was taken from an elderly man with active or convalescent COVID-19. V usage is TRBV30 and J usage is TRBJ1-6, with D unresolved. CDR3 DNA: TGTGCCTGGAGGTCGTACATCTCTAATTCACCCCTCCACTTT. This encodes CAWRSYISNSPLHF.